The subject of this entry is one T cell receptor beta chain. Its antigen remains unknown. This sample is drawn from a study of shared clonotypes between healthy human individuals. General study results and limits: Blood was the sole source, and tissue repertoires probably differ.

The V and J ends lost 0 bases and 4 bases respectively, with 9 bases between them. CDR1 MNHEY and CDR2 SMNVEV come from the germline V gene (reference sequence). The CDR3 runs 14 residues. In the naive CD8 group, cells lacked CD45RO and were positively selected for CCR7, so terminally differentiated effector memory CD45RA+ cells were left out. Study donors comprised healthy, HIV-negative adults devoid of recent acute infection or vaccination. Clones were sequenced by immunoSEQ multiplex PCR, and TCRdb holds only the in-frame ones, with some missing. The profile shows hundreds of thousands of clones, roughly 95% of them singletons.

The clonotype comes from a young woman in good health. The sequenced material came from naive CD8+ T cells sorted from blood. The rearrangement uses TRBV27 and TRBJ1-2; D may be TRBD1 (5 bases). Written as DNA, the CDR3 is TGTGCCAGCAGTTTATCTCAGGGCGCCTATGGCTACACCTTC. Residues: CASSLSQGAYGYTF.